These 11 T cell receptor beta chains were all obtained from the same sample, sequenced in a study of blood T cell repertoires in COVID-19 (dated by TCRdb to 2018 to 2021). To prepare the library, the immunoSEQ multiplex PCR assay was applied. TCRdb's version of the immuneACCESS table is confined to in-frame rearrangements and falls short of the full clone set. An unresolved V gene accounts for under half of the shortfall where checked; the remainder is of unknown origin. The sample includes 250,000 to 350,000 clones, with about 82% observed a single time. The ten largest account for 1.5% to 2% of the sample. The sample taken for sequencing was peripheral blood. The receptors shown here come from a woman between 50 and 59 years old with acute or convalescent COVID-19.

As concerns this clone: Mismatch with germline at one junction end may stem from a read error. The chain combines TRBV9 with TRBJ2-6, with 9 bases fitting TRBD1. Per the germline V gene, CDR1 is SGDLS and CDR2 is YYNGEE. The CDR3 runs 18 residues. CDR3 coding DNA: TGTGCCAGCAGCCATCCGGGACAGGGACAATCTGGTGCCAACGTCCTGACTTTC. Amino acid sequence: CASSHPGQGQSGANVLTF.

The chain is built from TRBV9 and TRBJ2-7; D possibly corresponds to TRBD2 (7 bases). The CDR3 spans 16 residues. The germline V gene encodes CDR1 SGDLS and CDR2 YYNGEE. Trimming shortened V by 0 bases and J by 0 bases, and 13 bases separated the two germline ends. In DNA form, the CDR3 reads TGTGCCAGCAGCGTAGGGGGGGGCCCAAGCTCCTACGAGCAGTACTTC. Translation: CASSVGGGPSSYEQYF.

The chain joins TRBV28 to TRBJ1-1; D ambiguous. The CDR3 runs 13 residues. The germline gives CDR1 MDHEN, CDR2 SYDVKM. V lost 6 bases and J 10 bases, leaving 18 bases between the germline ends. The CDR3 nucleotides are TGTGCCAGCAGCGTCCCGTTTGCCAGTCGAGCTTTCTTT. The encoded protein is CASSVPFASRAFF.

The chain employs TRBV28 and TRBJ2-7; unclear D gene. V lost 6 bases, J lost 2 bases, and 5 bases lay in between. This CDR3 region has 11 residues. The germline CDR1 and CDR2 sequences are MDHEN and SYDVKM. CDR3 sequence reads: CASSLTYEQYF. The CDR3 DNA is TGTGCCAGCAGCCTAACCTACGAGCAGTACTTC.

The chain recombines TRBV19 with TRBJ2-1; weak D call: TRBD1 (6 bases). The CDR3 is 12 residues long. Per germline, CDR1 LNHDA and CDR2 SQIVND (reference sequence). Trimming stripped 4 bases from V and 10 bases from J, with 11 bases between. The CDR3 here is CASSTTGTEQFF. The DNA of the CDR3 is TGTGCCAGTAGTACGACCGGGACAGAGCAGTTCTTC. Complete variable domain (other parts from reference TRBV19 and TRBJ2-1): DGGITQSPKYLFRKEGQNVTLSCEQNLNHDAMYWYRQDPGQGLRLIYYSQIVNDFQKGDIAEGYSVSREKKESFPLTVTSAQKNPTAFYLCASSTTGTEQFFGPGTRLTVL.

This chain links TRBV4-1 with TRBJ2-3; 10 positions agree with TRBD2. Germline-derived CDR1 and CDR2 are MGHRA and YSYEKL. Trimming removed 2 bases from V and 6 bases from J; junction bases left unmatched: 11. The CDR3 runs 17 residues. The CDR3 DNA is TGCGCCAGCAGCCAATATTTAGCGGGAGGTGGTAGGGATACGCAGTATTTT. Translating gives CASSQYLAGGGRDTQYF.

This clone was counted a few times. J is TRBJ2-5 and V is TRBV27; 8 nucleotides match TRBD2. The germline CDR1 and CDR2 sequences are MNHEY and SMNVEV (reference sequence). The CDR3 consists of 14 residues. Trimming took 4 bases from V and 4 from J; bases not matched to a gene: 5. CDR3 coding DNA: TGTGCCAGCAGTTCCCGGGAGGGCCGAGAGACCCAGTACTTC. Translating gives CASSSREGRETQYF.

A single count supports this clone. The chain uses TRBV7-6 and TRBJ1-5; possibly TRBD1 for D (5 bases). There are 14 residues in the CDR3. Germline CDR1 reads SGHVS; CDR2 reads FNYEAQ. The V end lost 10 bases, the J end lost 4 bases, and 17 bases lay between the germline ends. CDR3 region: CATAVGRGNQPQHF. The CDR3 nucleotides are TGTGCCACGGCTGTAGGAAGGGGTAATCAGCCCCAGCATTTT.

The CDR3 protein is CASSLQGWNTEAFF. In DNA, the CDR3 is TGCGCCAGCAGCTTGCAGGGGTGGAACACTGAAGCTTTCTTT. The chain joins TRBV5-1 to TRBJ1-1; weak D call: TRBD1 (6 bases). The ends were cut back, 1 base at V and 1 base at J, with 8 bases in the middle. The CDR3 covers 14 residues. Looked up from germline, CDR1 is SGHRS and CDR2 is YFSETQ.

The chain has TRBV28 and TRBJ2-5, with 9 bases identical to TRBD1. CDR1 is MDHEN and CDR2 is SYDVKM in the germline V gene. Trimming took 3 bases from V and 4 from J; bases not matched to a gene: 6. This CDR3 is 15 amino acids long. CDR3 sequence reads: CASSLRQGGIETQYF. In nucleotides, the CDR3 is TGTGCCAGCAGTTTGCGACAGGGGGGGATAGAGACCCAGTACTTC.

The DNA for the CDR3 is TGTGCCAGCAGTGAAACTCGGGGGAGGGGTTCACCCCTCCACTTT. It translates to CASSETRGRGSPLHF. J is TRBJ1-6 and V is TRBV6-1, with a possible D match to TRBD1 (5 bases). Trimming stripped 2 bases from V and 9 bases from J, with 14 bases between. The CDR3 contains 15 residues. Germline lookup yields CDR1 MNHNS and CDR2 SASEGT.